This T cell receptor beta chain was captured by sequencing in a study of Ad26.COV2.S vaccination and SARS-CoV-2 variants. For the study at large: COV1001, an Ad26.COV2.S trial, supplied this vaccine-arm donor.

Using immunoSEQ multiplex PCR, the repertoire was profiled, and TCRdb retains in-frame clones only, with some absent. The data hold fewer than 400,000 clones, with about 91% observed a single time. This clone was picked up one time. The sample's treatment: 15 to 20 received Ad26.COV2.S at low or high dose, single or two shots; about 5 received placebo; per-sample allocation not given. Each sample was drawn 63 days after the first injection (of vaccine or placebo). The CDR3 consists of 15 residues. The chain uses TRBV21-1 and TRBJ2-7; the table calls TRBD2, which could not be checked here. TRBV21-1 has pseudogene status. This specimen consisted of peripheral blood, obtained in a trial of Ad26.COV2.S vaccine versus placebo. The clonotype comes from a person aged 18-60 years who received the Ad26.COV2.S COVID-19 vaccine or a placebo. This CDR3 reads CASSKKVLGTYEQYF. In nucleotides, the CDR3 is TGTGCCAGCAGCAAAAAGGTTCTCGGGACCTACGAGCAGTACTTC.